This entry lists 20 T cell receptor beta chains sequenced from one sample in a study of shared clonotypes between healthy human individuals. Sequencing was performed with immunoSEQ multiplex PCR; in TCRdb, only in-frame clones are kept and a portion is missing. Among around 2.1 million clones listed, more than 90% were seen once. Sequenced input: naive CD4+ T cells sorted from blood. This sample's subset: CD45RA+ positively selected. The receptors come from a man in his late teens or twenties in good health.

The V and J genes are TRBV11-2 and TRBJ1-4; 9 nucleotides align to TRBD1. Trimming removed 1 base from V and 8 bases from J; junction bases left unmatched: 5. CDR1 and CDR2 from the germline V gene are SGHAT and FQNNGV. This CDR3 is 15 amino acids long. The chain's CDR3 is CASSLGDRVWEKLFF. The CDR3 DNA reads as TGTGCCAGCAGCTTAGGGGACAGGGTGTGGGAAAAACTGTTTTTT.

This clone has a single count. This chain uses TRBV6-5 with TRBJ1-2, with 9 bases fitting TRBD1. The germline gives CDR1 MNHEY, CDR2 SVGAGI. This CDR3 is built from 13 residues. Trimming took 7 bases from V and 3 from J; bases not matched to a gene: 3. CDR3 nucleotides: TGTGCCAGCACTCGGGACAGGGACTATGGCTACACCTTC. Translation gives CASTRDRDYGYTF.

DNA of the CDR3: TGTGCCAGCACTTTGACTAGCGTCCCCTACGAGCAGTACTTC. Its translation is CASTLTSVPYEQYF. The chain employs TRBV6-6 and TRBJ2-7; 8 bases fit TRBD2. After removal of 7 bases from V and 2 bases from J, the junction contained 7 bases not matched to a gene. This CDR3 has 14 residues. CDR1 and CDR2 from the germline V gene are MNHNY and SVGAGI (reference sequence).

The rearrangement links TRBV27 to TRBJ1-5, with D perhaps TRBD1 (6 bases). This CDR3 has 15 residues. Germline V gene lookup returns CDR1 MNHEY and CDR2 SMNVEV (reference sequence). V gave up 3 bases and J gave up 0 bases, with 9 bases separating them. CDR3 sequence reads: CASSFQGYSNQPQHF. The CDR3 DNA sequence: TGTGCCAGCAGTTTCCAGGGGTATAGCAATCAGCCCCAGCATTTT.

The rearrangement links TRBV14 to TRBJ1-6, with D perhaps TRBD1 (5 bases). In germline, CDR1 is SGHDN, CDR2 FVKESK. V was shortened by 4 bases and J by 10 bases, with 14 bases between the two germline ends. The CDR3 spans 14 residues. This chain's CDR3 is CASSLQSRESPLHF. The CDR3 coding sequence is TGTGCCAGCAGCCTACAGTCCAGGGAGTCACCCCTCCACTTT.

CDR3 DNA: TGCGCCAGCAGCTTGGCCATGGGACGGACAAACAATGAGCAGTTCTTC. It translates to CASSLAMGRTNNEQFF. The chain recombines TRBV5-1 with TRBJ2-1; possibly TRBD1 or TRBD2 for D (5 bases each). Germline V gives CDR1 SGHRS, CDR2 YFSETQ. Trimming took off 0 bases at V and 5 bases at J, with 15 bases between the two ends. The CDR3 runs to 16 residues.

The CDR3 DNA follows: TGTGCCAGCAGCCTTGGGACTAGCGACCACTCCTACGAGCAGTACTTC. Its protein is CASSLGTSDHSYEQYF. The chain couples TRBV14 to TRBJ2-7, with 10 positions matching TRBD2. This CDR3 region has 16 residues. V shed 4 bases, J shed 0 bases, and the junction held 6 bases outside the gene matches. Germline V gene data show CDR1 as SGHDN and CDR2 as FVKESK.

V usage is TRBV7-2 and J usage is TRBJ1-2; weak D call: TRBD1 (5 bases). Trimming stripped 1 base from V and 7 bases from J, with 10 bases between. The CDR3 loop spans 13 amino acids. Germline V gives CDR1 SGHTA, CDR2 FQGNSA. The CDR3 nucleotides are TGTGCCAGCAGCTTAGGGGTGGGGACTGGCTACACCTTC. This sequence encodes CASSLGVGTGYTF.

CDR3 DNA sequence: TGTGCCAGCAGTTACTCAGCGGGGCGGGGTCCCGAGCAGTTCTTC. This gives the protein CASSYSAGRGPEQFF. V gene TRBV6-6 combines with J gene TRBJ2-1, with TRBD2 matching 7 bases. The CDR3 is 15 residues long. After removal of 0 bases from V and 10 bases from J, the junction contained 9 bases not matched to a gene. Looked up from germline, CDR1 is MNHNY and CDR2 is SVGAGI (reference sequence).

CDR3 sequence: CASSGDRFSGNTIYF. In DNA form, the CDR3 reads TGTGCCAGCAGCGGGGACCGCTTCTCTGGAAACACCATATATTTT. V is TRBV7-2 and J is TRBJ1-3; D might be TRBD1 (5 bases). Germline V gives CDR1 SGHTA, CDR2 FQGNSA. The CDR3 length is 15 residues. The V and J ends lost 5 bases and 0 bases respectively, with 11 bases between them.

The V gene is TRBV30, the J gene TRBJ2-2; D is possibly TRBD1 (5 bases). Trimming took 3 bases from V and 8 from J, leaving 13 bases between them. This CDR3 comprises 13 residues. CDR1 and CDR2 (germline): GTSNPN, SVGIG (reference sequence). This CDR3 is CAWRDMVAGELFF. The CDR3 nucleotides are TGTGCCTGGAGGGACATGGTGGCAGGGGAGCTGTTTTTT. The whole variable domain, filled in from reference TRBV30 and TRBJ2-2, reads SQTIHQWPATLVQPVGSPLSLECTVEGTSNPNLYWYRQAAGRGLQLLFYSVGIGQISSEVPQNLSASRPQDRQFILSSKKLLLSDSGFYLCAWRDMVAGELFFGEGSRLTVL.

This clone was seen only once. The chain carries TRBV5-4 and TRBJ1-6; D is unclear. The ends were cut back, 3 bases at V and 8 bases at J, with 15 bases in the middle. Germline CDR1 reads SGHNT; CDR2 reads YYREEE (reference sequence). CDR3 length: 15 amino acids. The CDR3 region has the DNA TGTGCCAGCAGCTGGAAGGGTTTGATTGATTCACCCCTCCACTTT. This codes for CASSWKGLIDSPLHF.

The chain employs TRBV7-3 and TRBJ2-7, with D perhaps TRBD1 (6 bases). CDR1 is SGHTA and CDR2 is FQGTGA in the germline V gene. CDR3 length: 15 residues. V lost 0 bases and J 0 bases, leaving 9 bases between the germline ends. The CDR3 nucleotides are TGTGCCAGCAGCTTAACGGACAGCTACTCCTACGAGCAGTACTTC. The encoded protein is CASSLTDSYSYEQYF.

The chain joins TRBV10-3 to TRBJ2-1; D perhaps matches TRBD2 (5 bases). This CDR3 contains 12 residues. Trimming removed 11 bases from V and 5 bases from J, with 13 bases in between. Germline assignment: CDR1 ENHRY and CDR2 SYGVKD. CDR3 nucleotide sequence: TGTGCCGCCAAAGGACTCCACAATGAGCAGTTCTTC. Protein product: CAAKGLHNEQFF.

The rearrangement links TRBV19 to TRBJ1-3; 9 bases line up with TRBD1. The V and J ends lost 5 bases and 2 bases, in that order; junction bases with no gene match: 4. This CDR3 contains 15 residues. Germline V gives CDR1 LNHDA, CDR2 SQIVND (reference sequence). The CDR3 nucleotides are TGTGCCAGTAGTGGACAGGGGAAGACTGGAAACACCATATATTTT. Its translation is CASSGQGKTGNTIYF.

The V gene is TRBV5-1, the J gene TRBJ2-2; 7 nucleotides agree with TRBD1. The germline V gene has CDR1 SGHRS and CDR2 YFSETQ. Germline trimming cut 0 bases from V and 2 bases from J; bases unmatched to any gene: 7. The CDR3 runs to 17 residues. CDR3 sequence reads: CASSLDSGTANTGELFF. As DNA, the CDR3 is TGCGCCAGCAGCTTGGATTCCGGGACAGCCAACACCGGGGAGCTGTTTTTT.

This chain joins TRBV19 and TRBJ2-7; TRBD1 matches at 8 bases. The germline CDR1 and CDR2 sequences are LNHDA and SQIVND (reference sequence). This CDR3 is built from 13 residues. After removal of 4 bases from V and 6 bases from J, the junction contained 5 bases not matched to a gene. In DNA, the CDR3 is TGTGCCAGTAGTACAACAGGGGGAGGCGAGCAGTACTTC. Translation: CASSTTGGGEQYF. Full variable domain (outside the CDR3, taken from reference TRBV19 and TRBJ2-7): DGGITQSPKYLFRKEGQNVTLSCEQNLNHDAMYWYRQDPGQGLRLIYYSQIVNDFQKGDIAEGYSVSREKKESFPLTVTSAQKNPTAFYLCASSTTGGGEQYFGPGTRLTVT.

The CDR3 DNA reads TGTGCCAGCAGCTTTGGACTAGCGGGAGTTGGGACAGATACGCAGTATTTT. Its translation: CASSFGLAGVGTDTQYF. The rearrangement links TRBV13 to TRBJ2-3; 13 bases fit TRBD2. CDR1 PRHDT and CDR2 FYEKMQ come from the germline V gene (reference sequence). Trimming removed 3 bases from V and 3 bases from J; junction bases left unmatched: 6. The CDR3 is 17 amino acids.

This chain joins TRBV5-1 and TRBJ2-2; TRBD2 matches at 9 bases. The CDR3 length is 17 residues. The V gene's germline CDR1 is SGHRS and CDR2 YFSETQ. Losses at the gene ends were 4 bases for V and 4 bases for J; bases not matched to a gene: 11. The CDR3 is CASSRSGSKGSTGELFF. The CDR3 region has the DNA TGCGCCAGCAGCCGTAGCGGGAGTAAAGGAAGCACCGGGGAGCTGTTTTTT.

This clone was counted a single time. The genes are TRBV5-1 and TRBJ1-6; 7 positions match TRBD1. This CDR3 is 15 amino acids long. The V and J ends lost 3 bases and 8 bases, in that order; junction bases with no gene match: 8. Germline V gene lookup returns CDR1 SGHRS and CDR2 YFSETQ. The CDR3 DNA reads TGCGCCAGCAGCTACGGACAGGCGGTTCATTCACCCCTCCACTTT. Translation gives CASSYGQAVHSPLHF.